This passage covers 6 T cell receptor beta chains from one sample sequenced in a study of shared clonotypes between healthy human individuals. This table comes from immunoSEQ multiplex PCR, and its TCRdb copy is limited to in-frame clones, with some not included. The data contain nearly 1,000,000 clones, around 80% of them seen just once; the ten biggest clones take up roughly 1.5%. The sample comprised memory CD4+ T cells sorted from blood. As for subset: CD45RA-negative fraction. The receptors here all came from a man aged 18 to 35 in good health.

For this clone: The CDR3 does not end in the conserved phenylalanine or tryptophan, so this is likely a read error. It is unclear where the CDR3 begins or ends on the DNA, so no DNA is shown, and the CDR3 is as TCRdb lists it. J is TRBJ2-7 and V is TRBV20-1; TRBD1 reflects the table's D call only, with no check against the DNA. CDR1 is DFQATT, CDR2 SNEGSKA, per germline (reference sequence). Ends included, the CDR3 has 9 residues. The CDR3 region is CSARAWTGG.

The chain employs TRBV5-4 and TRBJ1-2; a possible D gene is TRBD1 (6 bases). The CDR3 extends over 16 amino acids. CDR1 SGHNT and CDR2 YYREEE come from the germline V gene (reference sequence). V was trimmed by 1 base and J by 4 bases, leaving 17 bases between them. In nucleotides, the CDR3 is TGTGCCAGCAGCTTGAGTGGGGGGCGGCCCCTCTATGGCTACACCTTC. Translated, it gives CASSLSGGRPLYGYTF.

The rearrangement joins TRBV6-6 to TRBJ2-5, with D possibly being TRBD1 (5 bases). Germline V gene data show CDR1 as MNHNY and CDR2 as SVGAGI (reference sequence). The CDR3 extends over 16 amino acids. Trimming left V 6 bases short and J 0 bases short, with 17 bases between. The CDR3 DNA sequence: TGTGCCAGCAGATTGCTGGGGCGGACGTACCAAGAGACCCAGTACTTC. Encoded protein: CASRLLGRTYQETQYF.

This chain joins TRBV7-9 and TRBJ1-6; D is uncertain. CDR1 and CDR2 (germline): SEHNR, FQNEAQ (reference sequence). The CDR3 has 15 residues. Trimming stripped 5 bases from V and 0 bases from J, with 8 bases between. The CDR3 spells CASSQSRSYNSPLHF. Written as DNA, the CDR3 is TGTGCCAGCAGCCAATCCCGCTCCTATAATTCACCCCTCCACTTT.

Comment on this clone: The same CDR3 arises from other DNA sequences in this sample as well. The rearrangement joins TRBV10-3 to TRBJ1-4; D is ambiguous. This CDR3 has 14 amino acids. Germline values: CDR1 ENHRY, CDR2 SYGVKD. With 0 bases removed from V and 8 bases from J, the gap between germline ends came to 10 bases. The CDR3 DNA sequence: TGTGCCATCAGTGAGTCAGGAGCGGGGGAAAAACTGTTTTTT. The encoded protein is CAISESGAGEKLFF.

The chain recombines TRBV5-1 with TRBJ2-3; 9 bases align to TRBD2. Per the germline V gene, CDR1 is SGHRS and CDR2 is YFSETQ. This CDR3 has 16 amino acids. The V gene end was trimmed by 4 bases and the J gene end by 2 bases; junction bases not matched to a gene: 8. The CDR3 loop reads CASSPDLAGVTDTQYF. The CDR3 nucleotides are TGCGCCAGCAGCCCTGATTTAGCGGGGGTCACAGATACGCAGTATTTT.